These 14 T cell receptor beta chains were all obtained from the same sample, sequenced in a study of Graves' ophthalmopathy and Graves' hyperthyroidism. RNA served as the template for amplifying TCR beta CDR3 regions. RT-PCR in the first round used HTBI primers; a second-round multiplex PCR followed. Each CDR3 protein is one row after TCRdb ran MiXCR on the multiplex PCR reads. This table has some 1.1 million distinct CDR3 sequences, about 35% appearing once. The material sequenced was peripheral blood or thyroid tissue (not recorded which). The receptors stem from an adult man with Graves' hyperthyroidism.

The chain employs TRBV29-1 and TRBJ1-1; unclear D gene. Germline loops: CDR1 SQVTM, CDR2 ANQGSEA. CDR3 size: 11 residues. Trimming cost V 7 bases and J 5 bases, with 11 bases left between them. The CDR3 sequence is CSGGSSTEAFF. As DNA, the CDR3 is TGCAGCGGCGGGAGTTCAACTGAAGCTTTCTTT.

This clonotype was recorded once. This CDR3 is missing its conserved last phenylalanine or tryptophan, likely due to a read error. V is TRBV7-9 and J is TRBJ2-5, with 13 bases lining up with TRBD2. With V trimmed by 5 bases and J by 0 bases, 3 bases remained unmatched. The CDR3 is 16 amino acids. The germline CDR1 and CDR2 sequences are SEHNR and FQNEAQ (reference sequence). For the CDR3, the DNA is TGTGCCAGCAGCCCGGGGACTAGCGGGAACCAAGAGACCCAGTACCTC. Translated: CASSPGTSGNQETQYL.

This clonotype was seen a handful of times. V is TRBV4-1 and J is TRBJ1-2; D is ambiguous. V dropped 1 base and J dropped 6 bases, with 12 bases sitting between them. Germline values: CDR1 MGHRA, CDR2 YSYEKL. CDR3 length: 14 residues. The CDR3: CASSQARTEDGYTF. As DNA, the CDR3 is TGCGCCAGCAGCCAAGCCCGGACGGAGGATGGCTACACCTTC.

There are many counts of this clonotype. Here the CDR3 reads CSDLDGPEGTEAFF. The CDR3 DNA reads as TGCAGTGATCTCGATGGGCCCGAGGGCACTGAAGCTTTCTTT. The chain employs TRBV20-1 and TRBJ1-1; unclear D gene. The V gene lost 7 bases and the J gene lost 4 bases, with 19 bases spanning the gap. CDR3 length equals 14 residues. Germline V gives CDR1 DFQATT, CDR2 SNEGSKA (reference sequence).

There are many counts of this clonotype. This sequence joins TRBV19 and TRBJ1-1; D might be TRBD1 (5 bases). The CDR3 is made up of 14 amino acids. Trimming removed 6 bases at V and 6 bases at J, with 17 bases between. The V gene's germline CDR1 is LNHDA and CDR2 SQIVND (reference sequence). CDR3 sequence: CASRSVGRAAEAFF. The DNA of the CDR3 is TGTGCCAGTAGATCAGTGGGCAGGGCGGCTGAAGCTTTCTTT.

This clonotype came up many times. The rearrangement joins TRBV29-1 to TRBJ1-2; D perhaps matches TRBD1 (5 bases). The CDR3 is 15 residues long. Trimming removed 0 bases at V and 6 bases at J, with 17 bases between. Germline V gives CDR1 SQVTM, CDR2 ANQGSEA. The CDR3 is CSVEEGVAGGDGYTF. CDR3 in DNA: TGCAGCGTTGAAGAGGGGGTGGCGGGGGGAGATGGCTACACCTTC.

The genes are TRBV20-1 and TRBJ1-1; D might be TRBD1 (5 bases). The CDR3 runs to 12 residues. Trimming pared 5 bases from V and 3 bases from J, leaving 10 bases between. Germline CDR1 is DFQATT and CDR2 is SNEGSKA (reference sequence). The CDR3 is CSADPRDTEAFF. The DNA of the CDR3 is TGCAGTGCTGACCCCAGGGACACTGAAGCTTTCTTT.

This clonotype was detected only a few times. This chain connects TRBV15 to TRBJ1-5, with D perhaps matching TRBD1 (6 bases). The length of the CDR3 is 14 residues. Germline assignment: CDR1 LNHNV and CDR2 YYDKDF (reference sequence). Between the trimmed V and J ends, which lost 3 bases and 2 bases, there was a span of 8 bases. DNA of the CDR3: TGTGCCACCAGCAGCCGACAGGGCAATCAGCCCCAGCATTTT. Translation: CATSSRQGNQPQHF.

Comment on this clonotype: A much larger clonotype is one base distant, so this may be a read error. This chain joins TRBV5-1 and TRBJ1-1; D uncertain. Germline V gene lookup returns CDR1 SGHRS and CDR2 YFSETQ. This CDR3 spans 13 amino acids. V lost 0 bases to trimming and J lost 8 bases, with 11 bases between them. This chain's CDR3 is CASSLGPLREAFF. CDR3 coding DNA: TGCGCCAGCAGCTTGGGCCCCCTTAGAGAAGCTTTCTTT.

This clonotype showed up just a few times. The CDR3 DNA reads TGTGCCAGCAGTTACAGCGGCAGGGGTTTTGGTAACACCATATATTTT. Translation gives CASSYSGRGFGNTIYF. The chain couples TRBV6-5 to TRBJ1-3; maybe TRBD1 (6 bases). The CDR3 spans 16 residues. The V and J ends lost 2 bases and 7 bases respectively, with 18 bases between them. Germline V CDR1 and CDR2: MNHEY, SVGAGI.

This clonotype appeared a few times. The gene calls are TRBV7-9 and TRBJ1-4; D possibly corresponds to TRBD1 (5 bases). V was clipped by 4 bases and J by 0 bases, with 36 bases between them. Germline CDR1 is SEHNR and CDR2 is FQNEAQ (reference sequence). This CDR3 spans 24 amino acids. The CDR3: CASSSPGQKRLSRGLVATNEKLFF. Here the CDR3 DNA reads TGTGCCAGCAGCTCCCCGGGGCAAAAGAGATTAAGCCGAGGCCTTGTTGCAACTAATGAAAAACTGTTTTTT. Based on the CDR3 plus reference TRBV7-9 and TRBJ1-4, the full variable domain is DTGVSQNPRHKITKRGQNVTFRCDPISEHNRLYWYRQTLGQGPEFLTYFQNEAQLEKSRLLSDRFSAERPKGSFSTLEIQRTEQGDSAMYLCASSSPGQKRLSRGLVATNEKLFFGSGTQLSVL.

Only a few counts were recorded for this clonotype. The V and J genes are TRBV12-3 or TRBV12-4 and TRBJ2-7, with TRBD2 identical over 9 bases. The CDR3 is 13 residues long. Germline trimming cut 6 bases from V and 3 bases from J; bases unmatched to any gene: 3. The CDR3 reads CASRGTSFYEQYF. In nucleotides, the CDR3 is TGTGCCAGCAGGGGGACTAGCTTCTACGAGCAGTACTTC.

The sample holds many counts of this clonotype. V gene TRBV11-2 combines with J gene TRBJ1-1; D remains ambiguous. Looked up from germline, CDR1 is SGHAT and CDR2 is FQNNGV. There are 13 residues in the CDR3. V lost 4 bases, J lost 0 bases, and 6 bases lay in between. The CDR3 sequence is CASSSNMNTEAFF. The CDR3 DNA reads as TGTGCCAGCAGCTCCAACATGAACACTGAAGCTTTCTTT.

This clonotype was recorded many times. The rearrangement uses TRBV20-1 and TRBJ2-7; the match to TRBD1 covers 9 bases. The CDR3 spans 14 residues. The V and J ends lost 6 bases and 3 bases, in that order; junction bases with no gene match: 9. The germline CDR1 and CDR2 sequences are DFQATT and SNEGSKA (reference sequence). The CDR3 DNA sequence: TGCAGTGCCACCCCCCAGGGACAGGGCTACGAGCAGTACTTC. Protein sequence: CSATPQGQGYEQYF.